The clone carrying this T cell receptor (beta chain) was recorded once. The antigen is undetermined. This sample is drawn from a study of cytomegalovirus exposure and HLA in healthy donors. Study background: Later, an analysis reported that the 95 to 150 validation repertoires had used the same platform as the approximately 680 first-cohort repertoires. Findings and caveats of the study: Reportedly, cytomegalovirus status was diagnosed with high sensitivity and specificity. The study recorded some 160 TCR beta chains that were cytomegalovirus-associated. The majority of TCR sequences were rare, yet some public TCRs appeared in many donors.

Looked up from germline, CDR1 is SGHDT and CDR2 is YYEEEE. The CDR3 is 14 residues long. Trimming took off 4 bases at V and 0 bases at J, with 11 bases between the two ends. Clones were read by immunoSEQ multiplex PCR, and TCRdb kept only the in-frame ones, dropping some. This repertoire shows roughly 230,000 clones, less than 95% found once; its top ten account for around 3.1%. The receptor was derived from a young woman in good health and CMV-seronegative. The sequenced sample consisted of PBMCs. The V and J genes are TRBV5-6 and TRBJ2-7, with D maybe TRBD1 (6 bases). The chain's CDR3 is CASSRTDSSYEQYF. In DNA, the CDR3 is TGTGCCAGCAGCCGGACAGACAGCTCCTACGAGCAGTACTTC.